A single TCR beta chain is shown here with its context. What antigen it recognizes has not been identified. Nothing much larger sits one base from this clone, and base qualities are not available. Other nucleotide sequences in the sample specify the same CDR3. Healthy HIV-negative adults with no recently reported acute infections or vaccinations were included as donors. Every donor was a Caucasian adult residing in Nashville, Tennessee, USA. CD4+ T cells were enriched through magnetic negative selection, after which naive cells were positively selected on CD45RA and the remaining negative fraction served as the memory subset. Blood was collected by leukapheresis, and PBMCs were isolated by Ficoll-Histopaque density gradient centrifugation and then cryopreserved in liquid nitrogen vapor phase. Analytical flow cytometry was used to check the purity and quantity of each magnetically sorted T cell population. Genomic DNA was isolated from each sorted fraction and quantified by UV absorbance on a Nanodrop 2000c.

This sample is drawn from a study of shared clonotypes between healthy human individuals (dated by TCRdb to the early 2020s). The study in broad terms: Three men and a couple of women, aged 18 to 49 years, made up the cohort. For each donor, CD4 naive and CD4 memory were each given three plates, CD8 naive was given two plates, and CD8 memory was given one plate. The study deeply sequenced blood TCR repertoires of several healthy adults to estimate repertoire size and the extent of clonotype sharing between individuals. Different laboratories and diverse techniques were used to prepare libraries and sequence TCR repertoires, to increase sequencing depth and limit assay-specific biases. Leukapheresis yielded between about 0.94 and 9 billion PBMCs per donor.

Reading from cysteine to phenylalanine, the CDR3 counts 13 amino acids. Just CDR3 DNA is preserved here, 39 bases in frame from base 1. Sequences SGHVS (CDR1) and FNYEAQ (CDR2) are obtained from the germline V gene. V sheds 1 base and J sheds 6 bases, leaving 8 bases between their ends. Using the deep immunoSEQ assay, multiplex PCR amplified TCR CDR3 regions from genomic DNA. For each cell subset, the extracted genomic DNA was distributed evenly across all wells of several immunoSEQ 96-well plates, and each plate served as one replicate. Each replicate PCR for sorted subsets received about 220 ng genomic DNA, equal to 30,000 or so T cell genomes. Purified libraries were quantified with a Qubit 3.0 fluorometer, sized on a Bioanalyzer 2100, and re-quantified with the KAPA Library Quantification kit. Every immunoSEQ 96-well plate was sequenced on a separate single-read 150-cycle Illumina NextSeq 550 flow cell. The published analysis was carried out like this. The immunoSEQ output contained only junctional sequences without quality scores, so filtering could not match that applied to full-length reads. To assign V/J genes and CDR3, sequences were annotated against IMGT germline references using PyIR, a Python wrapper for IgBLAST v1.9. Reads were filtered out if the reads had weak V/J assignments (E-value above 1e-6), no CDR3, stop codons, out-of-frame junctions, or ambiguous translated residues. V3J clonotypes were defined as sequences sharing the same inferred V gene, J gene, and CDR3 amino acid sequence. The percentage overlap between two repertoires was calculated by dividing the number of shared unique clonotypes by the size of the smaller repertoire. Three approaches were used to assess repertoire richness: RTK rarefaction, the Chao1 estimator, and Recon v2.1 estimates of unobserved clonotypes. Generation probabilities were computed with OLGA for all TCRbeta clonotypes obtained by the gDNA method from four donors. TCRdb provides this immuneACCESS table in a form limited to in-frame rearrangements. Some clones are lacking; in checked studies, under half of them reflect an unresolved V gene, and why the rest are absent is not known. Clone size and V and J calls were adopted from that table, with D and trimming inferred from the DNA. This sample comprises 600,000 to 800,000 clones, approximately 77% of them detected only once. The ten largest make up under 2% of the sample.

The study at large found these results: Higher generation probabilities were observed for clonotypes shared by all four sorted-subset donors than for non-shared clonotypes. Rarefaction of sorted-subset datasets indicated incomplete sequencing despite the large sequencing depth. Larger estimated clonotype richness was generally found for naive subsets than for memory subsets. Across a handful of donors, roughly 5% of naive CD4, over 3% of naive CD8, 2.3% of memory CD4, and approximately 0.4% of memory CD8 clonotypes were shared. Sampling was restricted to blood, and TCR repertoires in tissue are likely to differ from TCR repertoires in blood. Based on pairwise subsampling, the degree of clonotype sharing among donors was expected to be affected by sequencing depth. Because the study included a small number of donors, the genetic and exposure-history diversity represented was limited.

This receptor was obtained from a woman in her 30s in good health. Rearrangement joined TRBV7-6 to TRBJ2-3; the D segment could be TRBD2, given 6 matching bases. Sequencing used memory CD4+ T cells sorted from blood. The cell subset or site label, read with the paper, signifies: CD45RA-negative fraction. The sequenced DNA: TGTGCCAGCAGCTTAGTGGAGGGCGATACGCAGTATTTT. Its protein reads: CASSLVEGDTQYF.